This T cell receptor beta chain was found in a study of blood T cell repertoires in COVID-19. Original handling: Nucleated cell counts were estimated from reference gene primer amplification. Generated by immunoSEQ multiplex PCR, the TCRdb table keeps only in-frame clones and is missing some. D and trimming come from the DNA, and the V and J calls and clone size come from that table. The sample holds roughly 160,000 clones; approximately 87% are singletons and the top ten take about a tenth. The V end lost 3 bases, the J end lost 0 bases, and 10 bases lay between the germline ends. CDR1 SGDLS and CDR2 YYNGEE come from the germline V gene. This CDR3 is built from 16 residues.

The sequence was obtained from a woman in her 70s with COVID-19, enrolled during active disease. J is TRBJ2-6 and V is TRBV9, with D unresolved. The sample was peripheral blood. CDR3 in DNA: TGTGCCAGCAGCGCCCGCAGTGACTCTGGGGCCAACGTCCTGACTTTC. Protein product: CASSARSDSGANVLTF.